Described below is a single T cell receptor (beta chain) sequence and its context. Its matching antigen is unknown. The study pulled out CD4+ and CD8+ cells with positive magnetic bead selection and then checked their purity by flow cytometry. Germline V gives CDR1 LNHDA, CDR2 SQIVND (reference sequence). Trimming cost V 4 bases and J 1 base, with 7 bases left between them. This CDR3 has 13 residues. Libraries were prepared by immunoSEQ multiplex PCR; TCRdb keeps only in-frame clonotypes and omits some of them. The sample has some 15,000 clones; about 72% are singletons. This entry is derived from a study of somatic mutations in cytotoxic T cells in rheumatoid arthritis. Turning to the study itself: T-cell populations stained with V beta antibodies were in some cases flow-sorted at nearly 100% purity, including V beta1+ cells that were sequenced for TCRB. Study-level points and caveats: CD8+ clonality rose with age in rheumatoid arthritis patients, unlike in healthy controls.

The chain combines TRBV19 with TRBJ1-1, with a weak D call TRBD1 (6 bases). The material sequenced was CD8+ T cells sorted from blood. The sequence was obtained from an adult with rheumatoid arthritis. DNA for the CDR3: TGTGCCAGTAGTACGGACAGGAACACTGAAGCTTTCTTT. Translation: CASSTDRNTEAFF.